The 8 T cell receptor beta chains below all came from one sample that was sequenced in a study of T cell repertoires in cytomegalovirus infection. From the reads, TCRdb called clonotypes with MiXCR, one entry per CDR3 protein. This sample has about 900,000 distinct CDR3 sequences, with around 32% found just once. No antigen has been identified for these receptors. The sample was cultured CD8+ T cells from PBMCs, taken from culture after CMV antigen stimulation. These receptors were taken from a human donor in good health (CMV status not recorded). Some clones in this sample may be carry-over from other donors' samples.

The rearrangement uses TRBV19 and TRBJ2-2; D perhaps matches TRBD1 (6 bases). In germline, CDR1 is LNHDA, CDR2 SQIVND (reference sequence). There are 14 residues in the CDR3. V lost 5 bases and J lost 6, with 13 bases in between. CDR3 region: CASSVTGSAGELFF. CDR3 nucleotides: TGTGCCAGTAGTGTTACAGGGTCCGCCGGGGAGCTGTTTTTT.

This clonotype appeared a few times. The chain joins TRBV12-3 or TRBV12-4 to TRBJ2-1; no clear D. The CDR3 consists of 13 residues. Trimming took off 3 bases at V and 2 bases at J, with 5 bases between the two ends. This CDR3 is CASSFVAYNEQFF. CDR3 in DNA: TGTGCCAGCAGTTTCGTCGCCTACAATGAGCAGTTCTTC.

This chain connects TRBV12-3 or TRBV12-4 to TRBJ1-1; TRBD1 aligns across 10 bases. V lost 6 bases, J lost 4 bases, and 11 bases stayed unmatched. The CDR3 spans 16 residues. The CDR3 loop is CASSFDRGLKGTEAFF. CDR3 sequence (DNA): TGTGCCAGCAGCTTCGACAGGGGGCTGAAGGGCACTGAAGCTTTCTTT.

In this sample, this clonotype turned up a few times. The chain combines TRBV6-1 with TRBJ2-3; D unresolved. CDR1 is MNHNS and CDR2 is SASEGT in the germline V gene. V dropped 5 bases and J dropped 3 bases, with 18 bases sitting between them. The CDR3 is 16 residues long. The CDR3: CASSLSRGSVTDTQYF. The CDR3 nucleotides read TGTGCCAGCAGTCTCTCTAGAGGCAGTGTAACAGATACGCAGTATTTT.

This chain uses TRBV27 with TRBJ2-7; 11 bases map to TRBD2. Germline V gene data show CDR1 as MNHEY and CDR2 as SMNVEV (reference sequence). Trimming removed 7 bases from V and 5 bases from J; junction bases left unmatched: 16. This CDR3 contains 17 residues. Written as DNA, the CDR3 is TGTGCCAGCAAACAATCCTCACTAGCGGGAGCCCTGGACGAGCAGTACTTC. This translates into CASKQSSLAGALDEQYF.

This clonotype was counted a few times. V gene TRBV10-3 combines with J gene TRBJ2-1, with 8 positions matching TRBD1. This CDR3 contains 15 residues. After removal of 3 bases from V and 6 bases from J, the junction contained 7 bases not matched to a gene. Germline-derived CDR1 and CDR2 are ENHRY and SYGVKD. CDR3 amino acids: CAISERDRIINEQFF. CDR3 in DNA: TGTGCCATCAGTGAAAGGGACAGGATTATCAATGAGCAGTTCTTC.

This clonotype was seen many times. The chain employs TRBV7-6 and TRBJ1-4, with D perhaps TRBD1 (5 bases). Germline loops: CDR1 SGHVS, CDR2 FNYEAQ. V lost 4 bases to trimming and J lost 8 bases, with 20 bases between them. The CDR3 runs to 16 residues. The CDR3 DNA reads TGTGCCAGCAGCTACAGCGCCGGGACGAACTACGAAAAACTGTTTTTT. Its translation is CASSYSAGTNYEKLFF.

J is TRBJ2-3 and V is TRBV7-9, with D possibly matching TRBD2 (5 bases). The ends were cut back, 3 bases at V and 0 bases at J, with 28 bases in the middle. In germline, CDR1 is SEHNR, CDR2 FQNEAQ (reference sequence). The CDR3 length is 21 residues. CDR3 sequence reads: CASSFGSGEYSVYPSTDTQYF. CDR3 nucleotide sequence: TGTGCCAGCAGCTTTGGGAGTGGAGAATACAGCGTTTACCCTAGCACAGATACGCAGTATTTT. The whole variable domain, remainder taken from reference TRBV7-9 and TRBJ2-3, is DTGVSQNPRHKITKRGQNVTFRCDPISEHNRLYWYRQTLGQGPEFLTYFQNEAQLEKSRLLSDRFSAERPKGSFSTLEIQRTEQGDSAMYLCASSFGSGEYSVYPSTDTQYFGPGTRLTVL.